The 10 T cell receptor beta chains in this list originate from one sample, sequenced in a study of CD8 T cells in Susac syndrome. Reverse transcription used about 0.45 to 1 ug RNA and random hexamers. TCRdb independently ran MiXCR on the immunoSEQ multiplex PCR reads; one entry per CDR3 protein. The repertoire consists of about 180,000 distinct CDR3 sequences, with 85% to 95% occurring once and the leading ten covering 0.15% to 0.2%. The sample consisted of CD8+ T cells from PBMCs. Receptor source: a human donor with multiple sclerosis.

The V gene is TRBV5-6, the J gene TRBJ2-6; D remains unclear. Between the trimmed V and J ends, which lost 7 bases and 0 bases, there was a span of 8 bases. This CDR3 spans 14 amino acids. The germline V gene encodes CDR1 SGHDT and CDR2 YYEEEE. CDR3: CASVTASGANVLTF. The CDR3 DNA reads TGTGCCAGCGTCACTGCCTCTGGGGCCAACGTCCTGACTTTC.

The rearrangement links TRBV5-6 to TRBJ2-1, with 11 bases matching TRBD2. The CDR3 has 16 amino acids. Germline-derived CDR1 and CDR2 are SGHDT and YYEEEE. The ends lost 0 bases at V and 4 bases at J; junction bases unmatched: 3. The CDR3 DNA reads TGTGCCAGCAGCTTGGAACTAGCGGGAGCTTACAATGAGCAGTTCTTC. Its translation is CASSLELAGAYNEQFF.

The chain employs TRBV7-8 and TRBJ2-3, with D unclear. This CDR3 comprises 14 residues. Germline V gene data show CDR1 as SGHVS and CDR2 as FQNEAQ. The ends were cut back, 2 bases at V and 6 bases at J, with 12 bases in the middle. CDR3 DNA: TGTGCCAGCAGCTTATCCCCTGGATTGGATACGCAGTATTTT. It is translated as CASSLSPGLDTQYF.

The CDR3 DNA sequence: TGTGCCATCAGTGACCCCGGACTAGCCGGGGAGCTGTTTTTT. Its translation is CAISDPGLAGELFF. The chain is built from TRBV10-3 and TRBJ2-2; 7 bases are a match to TRBD2. V dropped 3 bases and J dropped 6; count of bases not matched to a gene: 4. The V gene's germline CDR1 is ENHRY and CDR2 SYGVKD. CDR3 length: 14 residues.

V is TRBV27 and J is TRBJ2-5; D might be TRBD1 (5 bases). V dropped 2 bases and J dropped 4 bases, with 11 bases sitting between them. This CDR3 is 14 amino acids long. Germline V gene sequence: CDR1 MNHEY, CDR2 SMNVEV (reference sequence). CDR3 nucleotides: TGTGCCAGCAGTTTAATAGCAGGGTCAGAGACCCAGTACTTC. This encodes CASSLIAGSETQYF.

The chain uses TRBV7-9 and TRBJ2-4, with 8 nucleotides matching TRBD2. CDR3 length: 16 amino acids. Per germline, CDR1 SEHNR and CDR2 FQNEAQ (reference sequence). Losses at the gene ends were 5 bases for V and 5 bases for J; bases not matched to a gene: 11. CDR3 residues: CASSPPGLAAENIQYF. In DNA, the CDR3 is TGTGCCAGCAGCCCCCCCGGACTAGCCGCGGAAAACATTCAGTACTTC.

The CDR3 reads CSVEDFGGGDYGYTF. Here the CDR3 DNA reads TGCAGCGTTGAAGATTTCGGCGGTGGTGACTATGGCTACACCTTC. The chain joins TRBV29-1 to TRBJ1-2; D gene uncertain. The CDR3 sequence is 15 residues long. Germline V gene sequence: CDR1 SQVTM, CDR2 ANQGSEA. Trimming took off 0 bases at V and 3 bases at J, with 14 bases between the two ends.

The chain employs TRBV13 and TRBJ2-1, with D tentatively TRBD1 or TRBD2 (5 bases each). Germline V CDR1 and CDR2: PRHDT, FYEKMQ (reference sequence). The CDR3 is 12 residues long. V was trimmed by 1 base and J by 8 bases, leaving 6 bases between them. CDR3 residues: CASSLAGHEQFF. CDR3 DNA: TGTGCCAGCAGCTTAGCGGGGCATGAGCAGTTCTTC. Full variable domain (missing parts from reference TRBV13 and TRBJ2-1): AAGVIQSPRHLIKEKRETATLKCYPIPRHDTVYWYQQGPGQDPQFLISFYEKMQSDKGSIPDRFSAQQFSDYHSELNMSSLELGDSALYFCASSLAGHEQFFGPGTRLTVL.

The rearrangement uses TRBV6-5 and TRBJ2-1, with TRBD1 identical over 8 bases. In germline, CDR1 is MNHEY, CDR2 SVGAGI. The CDR3 extends over 12 amino acids. V shed 6 bases and J 8 bases; nucleotides not matched to a gene: 3. CDR3 DNA: TGTGCCAGCAGCTGGACAGGGTATGAGCAGTTCTTC. Encoded protein: CASSWTGYEQFF.

V gene TRBV20-1 combines with J gene TRBJ1-1, with 9 bases lining up with TRBD1. CDR1 is DFQATT and CDR2 is SNEGSKA in the germline V gene (reference sequence). This CDR3 spans 14 amino acids. V was pared by 3 bases and J by 7 bases, with 9 bases of the junction left unmatched. The CDR3 DNA follows: TGCAGTGCTAGGCATCCGGGACAGGGCAATGAAGCTTTCTTT. Amino acid sequence: CSARHPGQGNEAFF.